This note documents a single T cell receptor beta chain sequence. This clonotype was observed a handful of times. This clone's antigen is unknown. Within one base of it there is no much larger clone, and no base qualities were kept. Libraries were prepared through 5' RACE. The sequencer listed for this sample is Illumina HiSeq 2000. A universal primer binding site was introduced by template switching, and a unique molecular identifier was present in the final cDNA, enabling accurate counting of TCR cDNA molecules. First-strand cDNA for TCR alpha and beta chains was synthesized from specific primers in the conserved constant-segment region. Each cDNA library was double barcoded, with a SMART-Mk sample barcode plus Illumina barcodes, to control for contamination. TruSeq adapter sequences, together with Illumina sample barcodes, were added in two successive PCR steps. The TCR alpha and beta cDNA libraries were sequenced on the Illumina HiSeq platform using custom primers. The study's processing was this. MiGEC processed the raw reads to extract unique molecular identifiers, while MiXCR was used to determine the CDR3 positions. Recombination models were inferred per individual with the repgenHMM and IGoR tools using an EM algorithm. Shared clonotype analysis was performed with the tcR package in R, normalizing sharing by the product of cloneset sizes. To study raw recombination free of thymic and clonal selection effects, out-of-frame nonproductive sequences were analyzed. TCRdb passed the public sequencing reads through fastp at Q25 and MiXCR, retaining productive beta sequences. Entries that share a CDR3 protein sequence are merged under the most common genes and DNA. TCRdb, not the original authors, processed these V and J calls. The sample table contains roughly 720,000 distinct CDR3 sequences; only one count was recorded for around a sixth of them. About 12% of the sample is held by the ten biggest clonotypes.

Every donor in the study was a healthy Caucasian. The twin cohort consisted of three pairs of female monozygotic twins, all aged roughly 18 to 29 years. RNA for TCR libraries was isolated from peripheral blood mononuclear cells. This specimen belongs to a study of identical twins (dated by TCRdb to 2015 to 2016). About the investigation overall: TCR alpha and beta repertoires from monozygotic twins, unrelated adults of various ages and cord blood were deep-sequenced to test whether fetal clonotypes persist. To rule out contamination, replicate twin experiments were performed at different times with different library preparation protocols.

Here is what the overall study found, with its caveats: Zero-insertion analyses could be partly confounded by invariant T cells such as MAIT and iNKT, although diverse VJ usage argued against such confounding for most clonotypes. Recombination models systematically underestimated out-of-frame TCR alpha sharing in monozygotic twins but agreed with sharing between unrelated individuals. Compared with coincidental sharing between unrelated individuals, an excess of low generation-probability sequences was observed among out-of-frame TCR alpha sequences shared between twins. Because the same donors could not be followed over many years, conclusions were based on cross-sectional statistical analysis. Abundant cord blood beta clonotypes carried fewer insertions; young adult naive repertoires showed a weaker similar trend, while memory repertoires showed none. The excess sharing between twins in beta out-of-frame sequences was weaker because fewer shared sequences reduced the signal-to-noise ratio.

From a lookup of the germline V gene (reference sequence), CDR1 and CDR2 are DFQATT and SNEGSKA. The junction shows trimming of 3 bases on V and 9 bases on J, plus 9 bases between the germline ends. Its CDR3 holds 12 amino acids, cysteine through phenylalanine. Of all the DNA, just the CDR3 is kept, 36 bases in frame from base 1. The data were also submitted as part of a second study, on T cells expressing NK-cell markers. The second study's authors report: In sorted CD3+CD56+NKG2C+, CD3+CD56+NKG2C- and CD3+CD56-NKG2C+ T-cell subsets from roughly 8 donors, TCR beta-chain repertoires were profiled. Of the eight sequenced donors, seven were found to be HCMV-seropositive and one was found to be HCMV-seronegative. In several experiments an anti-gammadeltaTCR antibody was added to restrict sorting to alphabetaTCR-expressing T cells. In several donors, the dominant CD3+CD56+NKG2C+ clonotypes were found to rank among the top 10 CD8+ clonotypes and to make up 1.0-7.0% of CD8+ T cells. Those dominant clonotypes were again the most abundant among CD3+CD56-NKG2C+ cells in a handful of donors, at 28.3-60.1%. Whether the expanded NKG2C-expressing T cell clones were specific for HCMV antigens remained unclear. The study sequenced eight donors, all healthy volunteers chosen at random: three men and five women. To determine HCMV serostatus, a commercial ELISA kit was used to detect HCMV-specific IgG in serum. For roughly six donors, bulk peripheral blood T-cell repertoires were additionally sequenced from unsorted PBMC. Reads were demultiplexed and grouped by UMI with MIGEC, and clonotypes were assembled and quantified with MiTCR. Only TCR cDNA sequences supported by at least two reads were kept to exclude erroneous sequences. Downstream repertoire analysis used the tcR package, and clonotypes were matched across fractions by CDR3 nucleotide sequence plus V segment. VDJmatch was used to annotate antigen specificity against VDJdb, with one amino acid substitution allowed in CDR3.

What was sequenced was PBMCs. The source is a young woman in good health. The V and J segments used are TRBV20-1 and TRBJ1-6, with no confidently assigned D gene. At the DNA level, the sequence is TGCAGTGCTAGCGAGTGGGGTTCACCCCTCCACTTT. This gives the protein CSASEWGSPLHF.